The next 10 T cell receptor beta chains were all read from a single sample in a study of shared clonotypes between healthy human individuals. Using immunoSEQ multiplex PCR, the repertoire was profiled, and TCRdb retains in-frame clones only, with some absent. The table lists about 610,000 clones, approximately 96% of them singletons. CD8 cells regarded as naive lacked CD45RO, were positively chosen for CCR7, and omitted terminally differentiated effector memory CD45RA+ cells. Sequencing was carried out using naive CD8+ T cells sorted from blood. Receptors originate from a woman between 25 and 40 years old in good health.

CDR3 in amino acids: CASSFLSGGGRPHEQFF. For the CDR3, the DNA is TGCGCCAGCAGCTTCCTGTCGGGAGGCGGGAGGCCCCATGAGCAGTTCTTC. The chain combines TRBV5-1 with TRBJ2-1; 8 nucleotides agree with TRBD2. Germline V gives CDR1 SGHRS, CDR2 YFSETQ. The CDR3 is made up of 17 amino acids. The junction had 15 bases not matched to a gene; V was cut back by 2 bases and J by 8 bases.

This chain connects TRBV28 to TRBJ1-3; D is undetermined. Trimming cost V 2 bases and J 2 bases, with 7 bases left between them. The CDR3 loop spans 14 amino acids. Germline V CDR1 and CDR2: MDHEN, SYDVKM. The CDR3 here is CASSLLGTGNTIYF. CDR3 bases: TGTGCCAGCAGTTTACTGGGGACTGGAAACACCATATATTTT.

This rearrangement joins TRBV14 to TRBJ1-1; D possibly corresponds to TRBD1 (5 bases). Trimming removed 6 bases at V and 9 bases at J, with 17 bases between. Germline V gene data show CDR1 as SGHDN and CDR2 as FVKESK. The length of the CDR3 is 13 residues. CDR3 residues: CASSREGTGKAFF. CDR3 bases: TGTGCCAGCAGTCGGGAGGGGACGGGAAAAGCTTTCTTT.

The chain links TRBV15 to TRBJ2-1; 13 bases agree with TRBD2. CDR3 length: 14 residues. With V trimmed by 6 bases and J by 8 bases, 4 bases remained unmatched. CDR1 and CDR2 from the germline V gene are LNHNV and YYDKDF (reference sequence). The CDR3 region is CATSTSGRGDEQFF. CDR3 bases: TGTGCCACCAGTACTAGCGGGAGGGGGGATGAGCAGTTCTTC. Drawing the rest from reference TRBV15 and TRBJ2-1, the complete variable domain is DAMVIQNPRYQVTQFGKPVTLSCSQTLNHNVMYWYQQKSSQAPKLLFHYYDKDFNNEADTPDNFQSRRPNTSFCFLDIRSPGLGDTAMYLCATSTSGRGDEQFFGPGTRLTVL.

The chain combines TRBV19 with TRBJ2-1; D is ambiguous. Germline V gene data show CDR1 as LNHDA and CDR2 as SQIVND (reference sequence). The CDR3 is 14 residues long. Trimming took off 3 bases at V and 9 bases at J, with 15 bases between the two ends. The CDR3 reads CASSMIGLSGEQFF. The CDR3 DNA follows: TGTGCCAGTAGTATGATTGGGCTTTCCGGTGAGCAGTTCTTC.

V is TRBV11-2 and J is TRBJ2-2; D is unresolved. This CDR3 has 16 amino acids. CDR1 is SGHAT and CDR2 is FQNNGV in the germline V gene. V lost 0 bases, J lost 6 bases, and 14 bases lay in between. CDR3 bases: TGTGCCAGCAGCTTAGATCTTGGTCTATTCGCCGGGGAGCTGTTTTTT. This encodes CASSLDLGLFAGELFF.

About this clone itself: The same CDR3 can be traced to other DNA sequences in this sample. V is TRBV27 and J is TRBJ1-5; D gene ambiguous. Germline lookup yields CDR1 MNHEY and CDR2 SMNVEV (reference sequence). This CDR3 comprises 12 residues. Deletions cut 4 bases from V and 0 bases from J, with 1 base between. CDR3 in DNA: TGTGCCAGCAGTTATAGCAATCAGCCCCAGCATTTT. As protein: CASSYSNQPQHF.

The count of this clone is one. The chain joins TRBV10-3 to TRBJ2-1; tentative D call: TRBD2 (6 bases). Looked up from germline, CDR1 is ENHRY and CDR2 is SYGVKD. Trimming took off 6 bases at V and 2 bases at J, with 14 bases between the two ends. The CDR3 has 15 amino acids. CDR3 in DNA: TGTGCCATCAGCACCGGCCGGGAGCCCTACAATGAGCAGTTCTTC. This translates into CAISTGREPYNEQFF.

V is TRBV28 and J is TRBJ2-3; maybe TRBD1 (6 bases). Per germline, CDR1 MDHEN and CDR2 SYDVKM. The CDR3 spans 17 residues. V lost 4 bases and J 0 bases, leaving 17 bases between the germline ends. CDR3 bases: TGTGCCAGCAGTTCGGGACACAGCCGGACTAGCACAGATACGCAGTATTTT. Translation: CASSSGHSRTSTDTQYF.

This clone was counted once. The chain joins TRBV7-6 to TRBJ1-4; D unclear. The length of the CDR3 is 13 residues. The V gene's germline CDR1 is SGHVS and CDR2 FNYEAQ. The V and J ends lost 5 bases and 4 bases respectively, with 8 bases between them. CDR3 DNA sequence: TGTGCCAGCAGCAGGCTGAATAATGAAAAACTGTTTTTT. Amino acid sequence: CASSRLNNEKLFF.